These 25 T cell receptor beta chains originate from one sample sequenced in a study of T cell repertoires in cytomegalovirus infection. TCRdb re-analysed the reads in MiXCR, keeping a single row per CDR3 protein. The data contain approximately 50,000 distinct CDR3 sequences, about 20% of them singletons. Their cognate antigens are unknown. Specimen: CD8+ T cells from cultured PBMCs, collected from culture after CMV antigen stimulation. These receptor sequences come from a human donor in good health (CMV status not recorded). Some clones in this sample may be carry-over from other donors' samples.

V usage is TRBV7-9 and J usage is TRBJ1-3; 7 nucleotides align to TRBD1. The V gene end was trimmed by 5 bases and the J gene end by 3 bases; junction bases not matched to a gene: 1. Germline V gene sequence: CDR1 SEHNR, CDR2 FQNEAQ (reference sequence). This CDR3 contains 13 residues. The CDR3: CASSPGGGNTIYF. The DNA of the CDR3 is TGTGCCAGCAGCCCAGGGGGTGGAAACACCATATATTTT.

The J gene is TRBJ1-1, the V gene TRBV28; a weak D match, TRBD1 (5 bases). V was pared by 3 bases and J by 3 bases, with 17 bases between. The CDR3 spans 16 residues. In germline, CDR1 is MDHEN, CDR2 SYDVKM. CDR3 coding DNA: TGTGCCAGCAGTTTCCCTCGTCACAGGATCCACACTGAAGCTTTCTTT. It codes for CASSFPRHRIHTEAFF.

The V gene is TRBV27, the J gene TRBJ1-2, with a weak D call TRBD1 (5 bases). CDR1 and CDR2 from the germline V gene are MNHEY and SMNVEV (reference sequence). The CDR3 covers 14 residues. Trimming removed 4 bases from V and 2 bases from J, with 11 bases in between. The CDR3 DNA follows: TGTGCCAGCAGTTCCCCCGGGGGGAACTATGGCTACACCTTC. It yields the protein CASSSPGGNYGYTF.

This clonotype came up a few times. This chain joins TRBV4-1 and TRBJ1-5; no definite D call. V was shortened by 0 bases and J by 0 bases, with 6 bases between the two germline ends. CDR3 length equals 15 residues. Germline assignment: CDR1 MGHRA and CDR2 YSYEKL. CDR3 nucleotides: TGCGCCAGCAGCCAAGATGGCCATAGCAATCAGCCCCAGCATTTT. It encodes CASSQDGHSNQPQHF.

This clonotype was picked up a small number of times. This chain links TRBV7-6 with TRBJ2-2; 10 positions match TRBD2. The germline gives CDR1 SGHVS, CDR2 FNYEAQ. V lost 5 bases, J lost 1 base, and 4 bases stayed unmatched. CDR3 size: 16 residues. CDR3 residues: CASSPLAGENTGELFF. CDR3 DNA sequence: TGTGCCAGCAGCCCCCTAGCGGGGGAGAACACCGGGGAGCTGTTTTTT.

The rearrangement joins TRBV12-3 or TRBV12-4 to TRBJ2-1; TRBD1 agrees at 9 bases. This CDR3 comprises 14 residues. The J segment lost 8 bases and the V segment lost 3 bases, leaving 5 bases of the junction unmatched. The CDR3 nucleotides are TGTGCCAGCAGTTTGTGGGACAGGGAGCATGAGCAGTTCTTC. This sequence encodes CASSLWDREHEQFF.

The J gene is TRBJ1-1, the V gene TRBV12-3 or TRBV12-4; D remains unclear. The V and J ends lost 8 bases and 0 bases respectively, with 1 base between them. The CDR3 has 10 amino acids. CDR3 region: CASVNTEAFF. The CDR3 nucleotides are TGTGCCAGCGTGAACACTGAAGCTTTCTTT.

This clonotype appeared a few times. V is TRBV2 and J is TRBJ1-5; possibly TRBD1 for D (5 bases). The CDR3 is 14 amino acids. Germline lookup yields CDR1 SNHLY and CDR2 FYNNEI. Trimming took off 6 bases at V and 5 bases at J, with 14 bases between the two ends. The DNA for the CDR3 is TGTGCCAGCAGAGGTCGCGGGGCGGATCAGCCCCAGCATTTT. Its protein is CASRGRGADQPQHF.

The chain is built from TRBV7-4 and TRBJ2-2, with D perhaps TRBD1 or TRBD2 (5 bases each). CDR1 SGHVT and CDR2 SQSDAQ come from the germline V gene. Trimming took 2 bases from V and 7 from J, leaving 14 bases between them. This CDR3 has 15 residues. DNA of the CDR3: TGTGCCAGCAGCTTACTTCGAGGGGTTGACGGGGAGCTGTTTTTT. This encodes CASSLLRGVDGELFF.

Points on this clonotype: This could be a read error, since a much larger clone is one nucleotide away. V and J are TRBV28 and TRBJ1-2; D remains ambiguous. The CDR3 extends over 12 amino acids. Per germline, CDR1 MDHEN and CDR2 SYDVKM. Trimming shortened V by 10 bases and J by 2 bases, and 11 bases separated the two germline ends. CDR3 DNA sequence: TGTGCCAACACGGATCCCAACTATGGCTACACCTTC. It translates to CANTDPNYGYTF.

V gene TRBV7-2 combines with J gene TRBJ2-7; 8 bases are shared with TRBD1. J was trimmed by 2 bases and V by 5 bases; bases with no gene match: 5. This CDR3 has 14 residues. Germline CDR1 and CDR2: SGHTA and FQGNSA. This CDR3 is CASSQGAGAYEQYF. The DNA for the CDR3 is TGTGCCAGCAGCCAGGGGGCAGGAGCCTACGAGCAGTACTTC.

The chain has TRBV11-2 and TRBJ1-2; TRBD1 is a possible D gene (6 bases). The CDR3 loop spans 16 amino acids. Germline CDR1 reads SGHAT; CDR2 reads FQNNGV. V lost 0 bases, J lost 7 bases, and 18 bases lay in between. CDR3 nucleotide sequence: TGTGCCAGCAGCTTAGAGGTTGGGACACAGGGAGGTGGCTACACCTTC. Protein sequence: CASSLEVGTQGGGYTF.

The chain links TRBV6-2 or TRBV6-3 to TRBJ1-2, with TRBD1 identical over 8 bases. Trimming removed 4 bases from V and 4 bases from J; junction bases left unmatched: 14. The CDR3 is 17 amino acids. The germline V gene has CDR1 MNHEY and CDR2 SVGEGT. CDR3 nucleotides: TGTGCCAGCAGTTTCCCCGAGTCCGGGACAGGTCTCTATGGCTACACCTTC. Its protein product is CASSFPESGTGLYGYTF.

This clonotype has a handful of counts. The V gene is TRBV30, the J gene TRBJ2-2; D remains ambiguous. Germline V lookup: CDR1 GTSNPN, CDR2 SVGIG (reference sequence). The CDR3 consists of 12 residues. The germline V and J ends were trimmed by 5 bases and 6 bases, with 10 bases remaining between them. The CDR3 DNA is TGTGCCTGGGGCCTGGAATCCGGGGAGCTGTTTTTT. As protein: CAWGLESGELFF.

CDR3 sequence (DNA): TGCGCCAGCAGCCAAGATCATATCCCCTCCAAGGGGGAATCTAGCACAGATACGCAGTATTTT. Translated, it gives CASSQDHIPSKGESSTDTQYF. This rearrangement joins TRBV4-1 to TRBJ2-3; maybe TRBD1 (6 bases). CDR1 is MGHRA, CDR2 YSYEKL, per germline. V was trimmed by 0 bases and J by 0 bases, leaving 25 bases between them. The CDR3 is 21 residues long.

This clonotype was seen a handful of times. J is TRBJ2-3 and V is TRBV7-2, with D perhaps assigned TRBD1 or TRBD2 (5 bases each). Germline lookup yields CDR1 SGHTA and CDR2 FQGNSA. The CDR3 is 13 amino acids. The V gene lost 8 bases and the J gene lost 6 bases, with 15 bases spanning the gap. The CDR3, as DNA: TGTGCCAGCCGTGGGGGTGGGGAGGATACGCAGTATTTT. The encoded protein is CASRGGGEDTQYF. Complete variable domain (other parts from reference TRBV7-2 and TRBJ2-3): GAGVSQSPSNKVTEKGKDVELRCDPISGHTALYWYRQSLGQGLEFLIYFQGNSAPDKSGLPSDRFSAERTGGSVSTLTIQRTQQEDSAVYLCASRGGGEDTQYFGPGTRLTVL.

The chain links TRBV20-1 to TRBJ1-6; D perhaps matches TRBD1 (5 bases). V dropped 0 bases and J dropped 2 bases, with 17 bases sitting between them. The CDR3 is 18 amino acids. Germline CDR1 DFQATT, CDR2 SNEGSKA (reference sequence). The CDR3 sequence: CSARDRGPHSAYNSPLHF. As DNA, the CDR3 is TGCAGTGCTAGAGATCGGGGCCCTCATAGCGCCTATAATTCACCCCTCCACTTT.

V is TRBV4-1 and J is TRBJ2-7; D uncertain. This CDR3 has 15 residues. The V gene lost 0 bases and the J gene lost 3 bases, with 12 bases spanning the gap. CDR1 is MGHRA, CDR2 YSYEKL, per germline. CDR3 DNA: TGCGCCAGCAGCCAAGAACTTCCAGCGTTCTACGAGCAGTACTTC. Translating it yields CASSQELPAFYEQYF.

The chain joins TRBV12-3 or TRBV12-4 to TRBJ1-1, with D perhaps matching TRBD1 (5 bases). Trimming left V 2 bases short and J 1 base short, with 8 bases between. The CDR3 sequence is 14 residues long. Here the CDR3 reads CASSLYGGNTEAFF. CDR3 DNA sequence: TGTGCCAGCAGTTTATATGGGGGGAACACTGAAGCTTTCTTT.

V gene TRBV5-6 combines with J gene TRBJ1-3; D is possibly TRBD1 (5 bases). Between the trimmed V and J ends, which lost 4 bases and 0 bases, there was a span of 14 bases. Germline CDR1 is SGHDT and CDR2 is YYEEEE. This CDR3 has 16 residues. The CDR3 here is CASSPGTASSGNTIYF. The CDR3 DNA is TGTGCCAGCAGCCCGGGGACTGCGAGCTCTGGAAACACCATATATTTT.

This clonotype appeared a few times. The chain has TRBV10-3 and TRBJ2-1; tentative D call: TRBD2 (6 bases). Germline assignment: CDR1 ENHRY and CDR2 SYGVKD. Trimming removed 2 bases from V and 4 bases from J, with 12 bases in between. This CDR3 contains 15 residues. CDR3 in amino acids: CAISEEGSGYNEQFF. The CDR3 DNA reads TGTGCCATCAGTGAGGAAGGCAGCGGGTACAATGAGCAGTTCTTC.

This clonotype was seen many times. The chain carries TRBV7-9 and TRBJ1-3; no firm D call. Trimming left V 4 bases short and J 0 bases short, with 10 bases between. The germline CDR1 and CDR2 sequences are SEHNR and FQNEAQ (reference sequence). This CDR3 comprises 15 residues. The CDR3 nucleotides read TGTGCCAGCAGCTCCCCCAAACACTCTGGAAACACCATATATTTT. Protein product: CASSSPKHSGNTIYF.

This clonotype has just a few counts. The chain couples TRBV12-3 or TRBV12-4 to TRBJ1-1; D gene ambiguous. V dropped 6 bases and J dropped 6 bases, with 8 bases sitting between them. The CDR3 length is 11 residues. The CDR3: CASSSSAEAFF. The CDR3 DNA reads TGTGCCAGCAGCTCCTCGGCTGAAGCTTTCTTT.

In this sample, this clonotype turned up many times. This chain links TRBV7-6 with TRBJ1-1; 7 bases agree with TRBD1. V shed 0 bases, J shed 1 base, and the junction held 5 bases outside the gene matches. The CDR3 is 16 residues long. The V gene's germline CDR1 is SGHVS and CDR2 FNYEAQ. The CDR3 bases are TGTGCCAGCAGCTTAGCTCCGGGACAGCGGAACACTGAAGCTTTCTTT. It is translated as CASSLAPGQRNTEAFF.

This clonotype has just one count. This chain connects TRBV5-6 to TRBJ2-3, with D possibly being TRBD1 (6 bases). This CDR3 is 16 amino acids long. The V end lost 0 bases, the J end lost 2 bases, and 13 bases lay between the germline ends. Per the germline V gene, CDR1 is SGHDT and CDR2 is YYEEEE. This chain's CDR3 is CASSLAGTPPTDTQYF. The CDR3 DNA reads as TGTGCCAGCAGCTTGGCCGGGACACCCCCCACAGATACGCAGTATTTT.